The table lists the clone carrying this T cell receptor (beta chain) with a few counts. The CDR3 is made up of 11 amino acids. CDR1 and CDR2 from the germline V gene are DFQATT and SNEGSKA (reference sequence). With 8 bases removed from V and 6 bases from J, the gap between germline ends came to 13 bases. The sample belongs to a study of blood T cell repertoires in COVID-19. Across the whole study: Sites across the United States, Italy and Spain contributed samples from acute and convalescent COVID-19.

Authors' analysis steps: Amplification with reference gene primers provided the estimates of nucleated cell counts. Produced via immunoSEQ multiplex PCR; TCRdb's table is partial and in-frame only. V and J calls and clone size are given by that table; D and trimming were obtained from the DNA. This sample has hundreds of thousands of clones, with around 90% found just once. This receptor was taken from a human donor in a cohort sampled during active COVID-19. The sequenced material came from peripheral blood. The chain combines TRBV20-1 with TRBJ1-1; D unresolved. This chain's CDR3 is CSRPRGPEAFF. The DNA of the CDR3 is TGCAGTAGACCCCGAGGGCCTGAAGCTTTCTTT.